Below, one TCR beta chain is given with its context. Here immunoSEQ multiplex PCR was the method, and the copy in TCRdb shows in-frame clones only, minus some. The data hold some 290,000 clones, with 86% observed a single time. Trimming at V came to 6 bases and at J to 4 bases, leaving 8 bases not matched to a gene. CDR1 is MNHNY, CDR2 SVGAGI, per germline (reference sequence). The CDR3 loop spans 15 amino acids. The data derive from a study of blood T cell repertoires in COVID-19. Sequencing was done on a sample of peripheral blood. The chain employs TRBV6-6 and TRBJ2-7; TRBD1 matches 11 bases. The clonotype comes from a man younger than 35 with active or convalescent COVID-19. The CDR3 sequence: CASSSGTGGRYEQYF. The DNA for the CDR3 is TGTGCCAGCAGCTCCGGGACAGGGGGGAGGTACGAGCAGTACTTC.